The next 22 T cell receptor beta chains were all read from a single sample in a study of shared clonotypes between healthy human individuals. The method was immunoSEQ multiplex PCR; TCRdb's version includes in-frame clones alone and lacks a portion of them. The sample carries about 110,000 clones, about 67% recorded once. What was sequenced was memory CD8+ T cells sorted from blood. Subset given: CD45RO+ cells pooled with CCR7-negative TemRA cells. These receptors were taken from a woman aged 25 to 45 in good health.

The chain combines TRBV5-5 with TRBJ2-7; possibly TRBD2 for D (6 bases). Trimming pared 4 bases from V and 4 bases from J, leaving 15 bases between. The germline V gene encodes CDR1 SGHKS and CDR2 YYEKEE (reference sequence). The CDR3 is made up of 14 amino acids. CDR3 nucleotide sequence: TGTGCCAGCAGCGCGGCAGGCGGGATTTACGAGCAGTACTTC. Translated: CASSAAGGIYEQYF.

To note about this clone: The sample carries other DNA sequences with the same CDR3. V and J are TRBV9 and TRBJ2-2; D gene unclear. V dropped 2 bases and J dropped 4 bases, with 9 bases sitting between them. Germline CDR1 SGDLS, CDR2 YYNGEE. The CDR3 covers 14 residues. Written as DNA, the CDR3 is TGTGCCAGCAGCGTCTCTTGGGGCACCGGGGAGCTGTTTTTT. Translated, it gives CASSVSWGTGELFF.

The chain couples TRBV7-6 to TRBJ1-3; no firm D call. Germline CDR1 reads SGHVS; CDR2 reads FNYEAQ. Trimming cost V 5 bases and J 0 bases, with 14 bases left between them. The CDR3 length is 16 residues. Here the CDR3 DNA reads TGTGCCAGCAGCGCGCGGACCGTAAACTCTGGAAACACCATATATTTT. Translated, it gives CASSARTVNSGNTIYF.

The chain has TRBV5-1 and TRBJ2-7; no reliable D call. The V gene lost 5 bases and the J gene lost 4 bases, with 13 bases spanning the gap. The germline V gene encodes CDR1 SGHRS and CDR2 YFSETQ. The CDR3 extends over 13 amino acids. CDR3 residues: CASREGFRYEQYF. CDR3 sequence (DNA): TGCGCCAGCAGGGAAGGGTTTAGGTACGAGCAGTACTTC.

The chain uses TRBV28 and TRBJ1-5; no firm D call. The CDR3 has 12 residues. V lost 5 bases to trimming and J lost 4 bases, with 6 bases between them. Per germline, CDR1 MDHEN and CDR2 SYDVKM. CDR3 in amino acids: CASSGVNQPQHF. CDR3 bases: TGTGCCAGCAGTGGGGTTAATCAGCCCCAGCATTTT.

The rearrangement uses TRBV25-1 and TRBJ1-1, with 8 bases aligning to TRBD1. Losses at the gene ends were 5 bases for V and 5 bases for J; bases not matched to a gene: 10. Germline V gene data show CDR1 as MGHDK and CDR2 as SYGVNS. The CDR3 runs 15 residues. This chain's CDR3 is CASSLGTGGVTEAFF. CDR3 nucleotide sequence: TGTGCCAGCAGTCTCGGAACAGGGGGAGTGACTGAAGCTTTCTTT.

This chain connects TRBV2 to TRBJ1-2, with a possible D match to TRBD1 (6 bases). Germline-derived CDR1 and CDR2 are SNHLY and FYNNEI. The germline V and J ends were trimmed by 5 bases and 5 bases, with 12 bases remaining between them. This CDR3 has 13 amino acids. CDR3 bases: TGTGCCAGCAGTTTTGGACAGTTATATGGCTACACCTTC. Amino acid sequence: CASSFGQLYGYTF.

V is TRBV13 and J is TRBJ1-1, with no clear D. The CDR3 consists of 14 residues. Germline V gene data show CDR1 as PRHDT and CDR2 as FYEKMQ (reference sequence). Trimming pared 1 base from V and 1 base from J, leaving 7 bases between. The CDR3 DNA is TGTGCCAGCAGCTTAGAGTCTCGGAACACTGAAGCTTTCTTT. This sequence encodes CASSLESRNTEAFF.

This chain uses TRBV25-1 with TRBJ1-4, with 9 positions matching TRBD1. Germline values: CDR1 MGHDK, CDR2 SYGVNS. The CDR3 length is 13 residues. With V trimmed by 8 bases and J by 8 bases, 6 bases remained unmatched. The CDR3: CASGAGQGEKLFF. In DNA, the CDR3 is TGTGCCAGCGGGGCCGGACAGGGGGAAAAACTGTTTTTT.

Note on this clone: The sample has other DNA sequences that encode this CDR3 too. The rearrangement links TRBV5-4 to TRBJ1-2; D is perhaps TRBD1 (5 bases). Germline CDR1 reads SGHNT; CDR2 reads YYREEE (reference sequence). Deletions cut 0 bases from V and 2 bases from J, with 8 bases between. The CDR3 runs 14 residues. In DNA, the CDR3 is TGTGCCAGCAGCTTGGGGGGCGCGAACTATGGCTACACCTTC. Translating it yields CASSLGGANYGYTF.

This clone was counted only a few times. The rearrangement uses TRBV18 and TRBJ2-7; 7 bases agree with TRBD2. V lost 0 bases and J lost 1; bases outside the gene matches: 3. CDR1 KGHSH and CDR2 LQKENI come from the germline V gene. The CDR3 sequence is 15 residues long. The CDR3 region is CASSPPSGQSYEQYF. CDR3 sequence (DNA): TGTGCCAGCTCACCACCTAGCGGGCAATCCTACGAGCAGTACTTC.

The chain is built from TRBV7-9 and TRBJ2-3, with 7 bases identical to TRBD2. J lost 5 bases, V lost 11 bases, and 7 bases had no gene match. The CDR3 is 12 residues long. The V gene's germline CDR1 is SEHNR and CDR2 FQNEAQ (reference sequence). The CDR3 is CAGERGQDTQYF. The CDR3 DNA reads as TGTGCCGGAGAGCGGGGCCAAGATACGCAGTATTTT.

The chain links TRBV6-1 to TRBJ1-1; tentative D call: TRBD1 (5 bases). Per the germline V gene, CDR1 is MNHNS and CDR2 is SASEGT. This CDR3 is 15 amino acids long. V lost 4 bases, J lost 11 bases, and 23 bases lay in between. CDR3 in DNA: TGTGCCAGCAGTGCCTCGACCGGGACCCTCTTGGGGGCTTTCTTT. Its protein product is CASSASTGTLLGAFF.

The V and J genes are TRBV28 and TRBJ2-5; TRBD1 might be the D (6 bases). Matching the DNA end better, TRBJ2-7 makes the J call doubtful. This CDR3 has 15 residues. Germline lookup yields CDR1 MDHEN and CDR2 SYDVKM. The CDR3 sequence: CASSLGGQLNYEQYF. The CDR3 DNA is TGTGCCAGCAGTTTAGGTGGACAGCTAAACTACGAGCAGTACTTC.

Regarding this clone: Germline is not matched at one junction end, which may reflect a read error. This chain connects TRBV10-1 to TRBJ2-3, with unresolved D. CDR1 and CDR2 (germline): WNHNN, SYGVQD (reference sequence). This CDR3 is built from 11 residues. The CDR3 region is CATSEGDTQYF. CDR3 in DNA: TGCGCCACCAGTGAAGGAGATACGCAGTATTTT.

The sample holds many counts of this clone. V and J are TRBV25-1 and TRBJ2-1; 9 bases fit TRBD2. This CDR3 has 16 residues. Germline CDR1 and CDR2: MGHDK and SYGVNS. The junction had 2 bases not matched to a gene; V was cut back by 2 bases and J by 0 bases. The CDR3 region is CASSESGGNSYNEQFF. For the CDR3, the DNA is TGTGCCAGCAGTGAAAGCGGGGGGAACTCCTACAATGAGCAGTTCTTC.

Only a few counts were recorded for this clone. V and J are TRBV6-4 and TRBJ2-1; 11 positions match TRBD1. After removal of 6 bases from V and 6 bases from J, the junction contained 4 bases not matched to a gene. Germline V gene sequence: CDR1 MRHNA, CDR2 SNTAGT. There are 14 residues in the CDR3. CDR3 sequence reads: CASSPGTGGNEQFF. The CDR3 DNA is TGTGCCAGCAGCCCCGGGACAGGGGGCAATGAGCAGTTCTTC.

The gene calls are TRBV13 and TRBJ2-7, with D possibly matching TRBD2 (6 bases). With 5 bases removed from V and 5 bases from J, the gap between germline ends came to 19 bases. CDR1 PRHDT and CDR2 FYEKMQ come from the germline V gene (reference sequence). The CDR3 runs to 15 residues. The CDR3 reads CASSRYGGVWDEQYF. DNA of the CDR3: TGTGCCAGCAGCCGCTACGGGGGAGTCTGGGACGAGCAGTACTTC.

The rearrangement links TRBV4-1 to TRBJ2-2; D not resolved. Germline CDR1 MGHRA, CDR2 YSYEKL. The CDR3 extends over 13 amino acids. Trimming removed 4 bases at V and 6 bases at J, with 9 bases between. CDR3 bases: TGCGCCAGCAGCCGCATAGACTCCGGGGAGCTGTTTTTT. Translating gives CASSRIDSGELFF.

The J gene is TRBJ1-1, the V gene TRBV10-3; D possibly corresponds to TRBD1 (6 bases). V lost 10 bases, J lost 5 bases, and 23 bases lay in between. The CDR3 is 15 amino acids. Germline V gene sequence: CDR1 ENHRY, CDR2 SYGVKD. The CDR3 nucleotides are TGTGCCACTAAATTGAACAGGGAGGCAGGAACTGAAGCTTTCTTT. It codes for CATKLNREAGTEAFF.

The V gene is TRBV27, the J gene TRBJ2-3; D might be TRBD1 (5 bases). There are 14 residues in the CDR3. The V gene's germline CDR1 is MNHEY and CDR2 SMNVEV (reference sequence). V was cut by 5 bases and J by 0 bases, with 9 bases left in between. The CDR3 region is CASSDRASTDTQYF. The CDR3, as DNA: TGTGCCAGCAGTGACAGAGCTAGCACAGATACGCAGTATTTT.

This clone was seen many times. This chain uses TRBV6-1 with TRBJ2-5; TRBD2 agrees at 8 bases. Germline lookup yields CDR1 MNHNS and CDR2 SASEGT. The CDR3 length is 15 residues. With V trimmed by 1 base and J by 1 base, 2 bases remained unmatched. The DNA for the CDR3 is TGTGCCAGCAGTGAAGACGCGGGAGGCCAAGAGACCCAGTACTTC. As protein: CASSEDAGGQETQYF.